This TCR beta chain was observed in a study of cytomegalovirus exposure and HLA in healthy donors. A remark on this clone: Antigen: not known.

The PCR ran on 60 Vbeta and 13 Jbeta primers. Only in-frame clones appear in the TCRdb table, and some are missing; sequencing was by immunoSEQ multiplex PCR. The data show some 150,000 clones, with approximately 80% seen just once and about 13% held by the top ten. Points from the study as a whole: A few chains tied to CMV proved CMV antigen-specific in vitro. In a later analysis, V- and J-gene trimming of beta chains associated with a DCLRE1C missense variant, replicated independently.

With 4 bases clipped from V and 0 bases from J, the junction kept 4 bases outside the gene matches. Germline V gene lookup returns CDR1 SGHNT and CDR2 YYREEE (reference sequence). The CDR3 loop spans 14 amino acids. The receptor was isolated from a man aged 30-40 years in good health and CMV-seropositive. Specimen: PBMCs. The V gene is TRBV5-4, the J gene TRBJ2-7, with 7 bases matching TRBD1. CDR3 coding DNA: TGTGCCAGCAGCCCAACAGGGGTCTCCTACGAGCAGTACTTC. Amino acid sequence: CASSPTGVSYEQYF.